This T cell receptor beta chain was observed in a study of T cells in Graves' hyperthyroidism and ophthalmopathy. Notes on the study in general: Among thyroid clonotypes expanded above 0.001, most also appeared in blood.

The TCR beta CDR3 regions underwent amplification using RNA transcripts as the source. The TCR CDR3 was amplified in a first-round RT-PCR using the HTBI primer set. In TCRdb, the multiplex PCR reads were re-called with MiXCR into one record per CDR3 protein. Here the sample spans around 300,000 distinct CDR3 sequences, 12% to 15% being singletons. Newly diagnosed patients aged 18 to 65 had hyperthyroidism of under 2 months' duration. Any patient presenting with uncontrolled infection, other autoimmune disease, pregnancy or lactation was left out. Source material for PBMCs was 10 ml fresh peripheral blood. This clonotype showed up many times. Its antigen is unknown. V was trimmed by 7 bases and J by 4 bases, leaving 9 bases between them. There are 11 residues in the CDR3. The V gene's germline CDR1 is SQVTM and CDR2 ANQGSEA.

This clonotype was sampled from a woman between 35 and 50 years old with Graves' hyperthyroidism. This sequence joins TRBV29-1 and TRBJ2-3; perhaps TRBD2 as D (5 bases). Sample: blood. This CDR3 is CSGRTSDTQYF. The CDR3 DNA sequence: TGCAGCGGGAGGACTTCAGATACGCAGTATTTT.